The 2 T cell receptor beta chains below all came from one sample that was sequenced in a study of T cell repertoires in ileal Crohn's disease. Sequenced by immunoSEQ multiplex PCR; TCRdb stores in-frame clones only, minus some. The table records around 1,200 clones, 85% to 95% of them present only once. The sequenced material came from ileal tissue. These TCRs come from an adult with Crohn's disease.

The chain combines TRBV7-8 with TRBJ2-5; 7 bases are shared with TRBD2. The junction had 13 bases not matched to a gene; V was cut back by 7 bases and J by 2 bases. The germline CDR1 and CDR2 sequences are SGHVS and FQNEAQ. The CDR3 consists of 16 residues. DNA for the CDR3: TGTGCCAGCACCCGACTAGCTAGCGCCCTTCAAGAGACCCAGTACTTC. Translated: CASTRLASALQETQYF.

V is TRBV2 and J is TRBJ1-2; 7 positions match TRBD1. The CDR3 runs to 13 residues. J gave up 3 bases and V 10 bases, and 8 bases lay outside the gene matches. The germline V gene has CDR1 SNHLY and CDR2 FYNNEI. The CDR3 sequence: CATAKDRDYGYTF. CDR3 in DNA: TGTGCCACCGCCAAAGACAGGGACTATGGCTACACCTTC.